One sample yielded the 31 T cell receptor beta chains listed below, sequenced in a study of cytomegalovirus exposure and HLA in healthy donors. The PCR ran on 60 Vbeta and 13 Jbeta primers. TCRdb's copy holds only in-frame clones and misses some; the assay was immunoSEQ multiplex PCR. This table has 150,000 to 200,000 clones, around 75% appearing once. The sample comprised PBMCs. The receptors originated from a woman aged 40 to 55 in good health and CMV-seropositive.

This clone was seen more than once but under ten times. J is TRBJ2-5 and V is TRBV7-2; 7 bases map to TRBD2. The CDR3 runs 15 residues. Germline V gene sequence: CDR1 SGHTA, CDR2 FQGNSA. V was pared by 3 bases and J by 4 bases, with 8 bases of the junction left unmatched. CDR3 protein: CASSFGAGVSETQYF. The CDR3 DNA follows: TGTGCCAGCAGCTTTGGCGCGGGAGTGTCAGAGACCCAGTACTTC.

This chain links TRBV6-5 with TRBJ1-1; 7 bases match TRBD1. Germline V gives CDR1 MNHEY, CDR2 SVGAGI. The length of the CDR3 is 14 residues. The J segment lost 6 bases and the V segment lost 4 bases, leaving 8 bases of the junction unmatched. The CDR3 here is CASSFRDRSPEAFF. The DNA for the CDR3 is TGTGCCAGCAGTTTCCGGGACAGATCTCCTGAAGCTTTCTTT.

This clone was seen only a few times. The chain uses TRBV11-1 and TRBJ2-5; 7 nucleotides match TRBD2. Germline loops: CDR1 SGHAT, CDR2 FQDESV (reference sequence). The CDR3 sequence is 15 residues long. Trimming took 7 bases from V and 3 from J; bases not matched to a gene: 11. The CDR3 spells CASTRRREGEETQYF. The CDR3 region has the DNA TGTGCCAGCACCCGGAGGAGGGAGGGTGAAGAGACCCAGTACTTC.

V usage is TRBV10-1 and J usage is TRBJ2-2; D possibly corresponds to TRBD2 (6 bases). The CDR3 is 13 amino acids. Trimming pared 8 bases from V and 4 bases from J, leaving 11 bases between. Per germline, CDR1 WNHNN and CDR2 SYGVQD (reference sequence). The CDR3 DNA follows: TGCGCCAGCCAGCAGGGAGGCACCGGGGAGCTGTTTTTT. It is translated as CASQQGGTGELFF.

CDR3 residues: CASSPRTSGTTSEQYF. The CDR3 region has the DNA TGTGCCAGCAGTCCACGGACTAGCGGGACCACATCCGAGCAGTACTTC. This chain joins TRBV27 and TRBJ2-7, with 12 bases lining up with TRBD2. CDR1 is MNHEY, CDR2 SMNVEV, per germline (reference sequence). The CDR3 totals 16 residues. After removal of 5 bases from V and 6 bases from J, the junction contained 11 bases not matched to a gene.

V is TRBV2 and J is TRBJ2-2; 10 nucleotides agree with TRBD1. J was trimmed by 2 bases and V by 9 bases; bases with no gene match: 3. Germline lookup yields CDR1 SNHLY and CDR2 FYNNEI. The CDR3 contains 14 residues. The CDR3 is CASRTGGNTGELFF. The CDR3 DNA sequence: TGTGCCAGTAGGACAGGGGGAAACACCGGGGAGCTGTTTTTT.

The chain joins TRBV19 to TRBJ2-3, with 7 positions matching TRBD1. The CDR3 extends over 14 amino acids. The J segment lost 2 bases and the V segment lost 6 bases, leaving 5 bases of the junction unmatched. Germline values: CDR1 LNHDA, CDR2 SQIVND (reference sequence). CDR3 region: CASRDRLNTDTQYF. DNA of the CDR3: TGTGCCAGTAGGGACAGGCTCAACACAGATACGCAGTATTTT.

The chain is built from TRBV2 and TRBJ2-3; 8 nucleotides align to TRBD2. With 5 bases clipped from V and 1 base from J, the junction kept 5 bases outside the gene matches. The CDR3 is 15 residues long. The germline gives CDR1 SNHLY, CDR2 FYNNEI. The CDR3 bases are TGTGCCAGCAGTTACGGGAGGGCTGGCACAGATACGCAGTATTTT. It encodes CASSYGRAGTDTQYF.

This clone was detected once. The chain recombines TRBV29-1 with TRBJ2-2; TRBD1 agrees at 7 bases. This CDR3 is built from 17 residues. Germline trimming cut 6 bases from V and 0 bases from J; bases unmatched to any gene: 13. Per the germline V gene, CDR1 is SQVTM and CDR2 is ANQGSEA. This chain's CDR3 is CSVSKMIGGSNTGELFF. Here the CDR3 DNA reads TGCAGCGTATCAAAAATGATAGGGGGCTCGAACACCGGGGAGCTGTTTTTT.

As DNA, the CDR3 is TGTGCCAGCAGCCAGGGCGACAGGGGAAGCCAGCCCCAGCATTTT. The encoded protein is CASSQGDRGSQPQHF. The chain recombines TRBV4-2 with TRBJ1-5, with 8 positions matching TRBD1. Germline values: CDR1 LGHNA, CDR2 YNFKEQ. The V and J ends lost 3 bases and 7 bases, in that order; junction bases with no gene match: 8. The CDR3 is 15 amino acids.

V and J are TRBV28 and TRBJ2-1; possibly TRBD2 for D (5 bases). Germline CDR1 is MDHEN and CDR2 is SYDVKM. The CDR3 runs 15 residues. V lost 4 bases, J lost 0 bases, and 10 bases lay in between. The CDR3 region has the DNA TGTGCCAGCAGTTCCAGCGGCCACTCCTACAATGAGCAGTTCTTC. It specifies CASSSSGHSYNEQFF.

The chain links TRBV6-6 to TRBJ2-1; 7 nucleotides match TRBD1. CDR1 and CDR2 from the germline V gene are MNHNY and SVGAGI (reference sequence). Trimming at V came to 4 bases and at J to 3 bases, leaving 6 bases not matched to a gene. The CDR3 is 15 amino acids. CDR3 nucleotides: TGTGCCAGCAGTTCCACAGGGGTTGGCTACAATGAGCAGTTCTTC. Translation gives CASSSTGVGYNEQFF.

Details on this clone: Other nucleotide sequences from this sample produce the same CDR3. This sequence joins TRBV19 and TRBJ2-5; D possibly corresponds to TRBD1 (5 bases). CDR3 length: 13 amino acids. Trimming removed 1 base at V and 5 bases at J, with 8 bases between. Germline values: CDR1 LNHDA, CDR2 SQIVND (reference sequence). CDR3 sequence: CASSIGRAETQYF. The CDR3 DNA follows: TGTGCCAGTAGTATAGGCAGGGCTGAGACCCAGTACTTC.

For this clone: Compared with germline, one end of the junction differs, possibly owing to a read error. The gene calls are TRBV7-9 and TRBJ1-2; D not certain. The germline V gene has CDR1 SEHNR and CDR2 FQNEAQ (reference sequence). This CDR3 is 13 amino acids long. CDR3: CSSSQAGPEGYTF. The CDR3 nucleotides read TGTTCCAGCAGTCAAGCAGGTCCGGAAGGCTACACCTTC.

V usage is TRBV6-5 and J usage is TRBJ2-7; weak D call: TRBD2 (5 bases). Trimming left V 10 bases short and J 2 bases short, with 18 bases between. The germline CDR1 and CDR2 sequences are MNHEY and SVGAGI. This CDR3 contains 14 residues. DNA of the CDR3: TGTGCCACCGGGATTGGGTTGGGGACCTACGAGCAGTACTTC. Protein product: CATGIGLGTYEQYF.

This sequence joins TRBV7-9 and TRBJ2-3; 7 nucleotides agree with TRBD1. The CDR3 extends over 13 amino acids. Looked up from germline, CDR1 is SEHNR and CDR2 is FQNEAQ (reference sequence). J was trimmed by 6 bases and V by 4 bases; bases with no gene match: 4. The CDR3 DNA reads as TGTGCCAGCAGCTCTAGGGGGCGGGATACGCAGTATTTT. As protein: CASSSRGRDTQYF.

V is TRBV7-3 and J is TRBJ1-2; a weak D match, TRBD1 (5 bases). Per the germline V gene, CDR1 is SGHTA and CDR2 is FQGTGA. V was pared by 3 bases and J by 0 bases, with 11 bases between. The CDR3 length is 15 residues. CDR3 DNA sequence: TGTGCCAGCAGCTTCTCAAGACAGTCTAACTATGGCTACACCTTC. This gives the protein CASSFSRQSNYGYTF.

The chain recombines TRBV4-2 with TRBJ2-1; no reliable D call. V was clipped by 3 bases and J by 0 bases, with 9 bases between them. Germline V gene data show CDR1 as LGHNA and CDR2 as YNFKEQ. The CDR3 is 15 residues long. CDR3 protein: CASSHDSSSYNEQFF. CDR3 in DNA: TGTGCCAGCAGCCATGACTCGAGCTCCTACAATGAGCAGTTCTTC.

The chain combines TRBV19 with TRBJ1-6; 11 bases align to TRBD1. Germline CDR1 LNHDA, CDR2 SQIVND (reference sequence). V lost 5 bases to trimming and J lost 7 bases; unmatched junction nucleotides: 10. The CDR3 extends over 17 amino acids. The CDR3 DNA is TGTGCCAGTAGTGACCATCCGGGACAGGGGGGGAATTCACCCCTCCACTTT. Its translation is CASSDHPGQGGNSPLHF.

Regarding this clone: Germline is not matched at one junction end, which may reflect a read error. The chain has TRBV4-2 and TRBJ1-4; 9 bases match TRBD1. CDR1 is LGHNA, CDR2 YNFKEQ, per germline. The CDR3 is 13 residues long. The DNA for the CDR3 is TGTGCCAGCAGCCAAGAAGCCCTCGGGACAGGGATTTTT. Encoded protein: CASSQEALGTGIF.

This chain joins TRBV6-1 and TRBJ2-1; a possible D gene is TRBD1 (5 bases). V lost 8 bases, J lost 12 bases, and 11 bases lay in between. The CDR3 is 10 amino acids. Germline loops: CDR1 MNHNS, CDR2 SASEGT. The CDR3, as DNA: TGTGCCAGCGGGGCTAGTTGGCAGTTCTTC. This gives the protein CASGASWQFF.

CDR3: CSVVGGGGHETQYF. CDR3 in DNA: TGCAGCGTTGTGGGGGGGGGAGGTCACGAGACCCAGTACTTC. The genes are TRBV29-1 and TRBJ2-5, with TRBD2 identical over 7 bases. The V gene end was trimmed by 4 bases and the J gene end by 5 bases; junction bases not matched to a gene: 10. Germline lookup yields CDR1 SQVTM and CDR2 ANQGSEA. The length of the CDR3 is 14 residues.

V and J are TRBV28 and TRBJ1-2; D is unresolved. Trimming stripped 5 bases from V and 9 bases from J, with 10 bases between. The CDR3 has 11 amino acids. Germline V CDR1 and CDR2: MDHEN, SYDVKM. The CDR3 DNA reads TGTGCCAGCAGTCCAGACAATCGCTACACCTTC. It yields the protein CASSPDNRYTF.

V and J are TRBV5-8 and TRBJ2-1; D unclear. The CDR3 consists of 18 residues. The V and J ends lost 0 bases and 0 bases respectively, with 16 bases between them. Germline V lookup: CDR1 SGHTS, CDR2 YDEGEE. For the CDR3, the DNA is TGTGCCAGCAGCTTGGAAATTGCTAGTTCATACTCCTACAATGAGCAGTTCTTC. Protein product: CASSLEIASSYSYNEQFF. Variable domain in full (rest from reference TRBV5-8 and TRBJ2-1): EAGVTQSPTHLIKTRGQQATLRCSPISGHTSVYWYQQALGLGLQFLLWYDEGEERNRGNFPPRFSGRQFPNYSSELNVNALELEDSALYLCASSLEIASSYSYNEQFFGPGTRLTVL.

The V call is TRBV7-9, the J call TRBJ2-1; D is possibly TRBD2 (5 bases). V gave up 1 base and J gave up 9 bases, with 10 bases separating them. CDR3 length equals 13 residues. The V gene's germline CDR1 is SEHNR and CDR2 FQNEAQ (reference sequence). This CDR3 is CASSLEYAGEQFF. In DNA form, the CDR3 reads TGTGCCAGCAGCTTAGAATATGCGGGTGAGCAGTTCTTC.

The CDR3 region has the DNA TGCGCCAGCACCCCGAGCGGGGATACGCAGTATTTT. Encoded protein: CASTPSGDTQYF. The chain joins TRBV10-2 to TRBJ2-3; D perhaps matches TRBD2 (6 bases). Germline values: CDR1 WSHSY, CDR2 SAAADI. The CDR3 runs to 12 residues. V was clipped by 7 bases and J by 6 bases, with 11 bases between them.

The genes are TRBV28 and TRBJ2-5; a possible D gene is TRBD2 (7 bases). V gave up 6 bases and J gave up 2 bases, with 13 bases separating them. Germline lookup yields CDR1 MDHEN and CDR2 SYDVKM. CDR3 length: 14 amino acids. CDR3 region: CASRGGGGQETQYF. CDR3 DNA: TGTGCCAGCAGGGGAGGGGGGGGTCAAGAGACCCAGTACTTC. The full variable domain, completed using reference TRBV28 and TRBJ2-5, is DVKVTQSSRYLVKRTGEKVFLECVQDMDHENMFWYRQDPGLGLRLIYFSYDVKMKEKGDIPEGYSVSREKKERFSLILESASTNQTSMYLCASRGGGGQETQYFGPGTRLLVL.

The rearrangement joins TRBV15 to TRBJ1-1, with a possible D match to TRBD1 (6 bases). Per the germline V gene, CDR1 is LNHNV and CDR2 is YYDKDF (reference sequence). The CDR3 runs to 15 residues. Trimming cost V 3 bases and J 4 bases, with 15 bases left between them. The CDR3 DNA follows: TGTGCCACCAGCAGCGGAACCAGGGGTGTCACTGAAGCTTTCTTT. Amino acids: CATSSGTRGVTEAFF.

This rearrangement joins TRBV28 to TRBJ1-2; perhaps TRBD1 as D (5 bases). This CDR3 has 16 amino acids. The V gene's germline CDR1 is MDHEN and CDR2 SYDVKM. The V end was cut by 3 bases, the J end by 0 bases, with 14 bases between. CDR3 sequence: CASSLGFWGSNYGYTF. The DNA of the CDR3 is TGTGCCAGCAGTTTGGGTTTCTGGGGCTCTAACTATGGCTACACCTTC.

The chain uses TRBV2 and TRBJ2-7; D gene unclear. Germline V gene data show CDR1 as SNHLY and CDR2 as FYNNEI. V lost 9 bases to trimming and J lost 9 bases, with 24 bases between them. The CDR3 contains 14 residues. For the CDR3, the DNA is TGTGCCAGTCGACCGCCGATGAGCGTAGGTGGGCAGTACTTC. Translated: CASRPPMSVGGQYF.

The genes are TRBV5-1 and TRBJ1-2; a weak D match, TRBD1 (5 bases). The CDR3 is 14 amino acids. Germline V lookup: CDR1 SGHRS, CDR2 YFSETQ. Trimming left V 0 bases short and J 8 bases short, with 14 bases between. This CDR3 is CASSLGQGFLGYTF. In DNA form, the CDR3 reads TGCGCCAGCAGCTTGGGCCAGGGCTTTCTGGGCTACACCTTC.